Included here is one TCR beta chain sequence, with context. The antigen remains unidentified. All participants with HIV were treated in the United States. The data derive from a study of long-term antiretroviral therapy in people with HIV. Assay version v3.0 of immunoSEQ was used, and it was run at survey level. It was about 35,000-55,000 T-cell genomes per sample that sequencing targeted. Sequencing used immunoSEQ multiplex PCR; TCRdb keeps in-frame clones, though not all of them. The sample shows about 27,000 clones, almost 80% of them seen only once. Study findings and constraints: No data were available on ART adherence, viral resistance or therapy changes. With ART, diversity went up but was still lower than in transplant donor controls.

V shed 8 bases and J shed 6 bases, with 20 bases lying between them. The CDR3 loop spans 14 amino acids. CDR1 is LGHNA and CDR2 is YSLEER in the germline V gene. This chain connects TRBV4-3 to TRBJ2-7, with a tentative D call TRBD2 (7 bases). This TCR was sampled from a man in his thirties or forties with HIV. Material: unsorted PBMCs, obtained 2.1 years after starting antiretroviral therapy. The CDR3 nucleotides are TGCGCCAGCGGGAGGGACATCACCTATGGCGAGCAGTACTTC. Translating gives CASGRDITYGEQYF.